This T cell receptor (beta chain) came from a study of CD8+ T cells in alopecia areata. Study-wide results and caveats: Sequences from scalp samples also cover resident alphabeta T cells of normal skin. Treatment with tofacitinib significantly lowered scalp clonality and reduced expanded CD8+ clones among the top 100. The link between baseline CD8+ expansion and response remains uncertain with one nonresponder.

With respect to this clone: What it binds is not known.

As for treatment: oral pan-JAK inhibitor, 5-10 mg twice daily. It was cDNA, reverse transcribed from extracted RNA, that served as the sequencing template. Assay used: immunoSEQ multiplex PCR; TCRdb lists only in-frame clones, some missing. The sample gives approximately 45,000 clones, less than 70% of which show up once; about a fifth is in the top ten. The CDR3 has 12 residues. In germline, CDR1 is SQVTM, CDR2 ANQGSEA. The V end was cut by 3 bases, the J end by 6 bases, with 9 bases between. The chain couples TRBV29-1 to TRBJ2-1, with a possible D match to TRBD2 (5 bases). This receptor was obtained from a human donor with alopecia areata. The sequencing used CD8+ T cells sorted from blood, collected at week 4, from a patient treated with tofacitinib. The CDR3 spells CSVERGINEQFF. The CDR3 bases are TGCAGCGTTGAGAGAGGGATCAATGAGCAGTTCTTC.